What follows are 29 T cell receptor beta chains derived from one specimen sequenced in a study of cytomegalovirus exposure and HLA in healthy donors. The PCR was carried out with 60 Vbeta primers and 13 Jbeta primers. Profiling relied on immunoSEQ multiplex PCR, and the TCRdb table lists in-frame clones only, not all of them. The sample holds roughly 150,000 clones; roughly a tenth are singletons and the top ten take 1.5% to 2%. Input material: PBMCs. These receptors all stem from a male donor in good health and CMV-seronegative.

This chain links TRBV4-3 with TRBJ2-3; 11 bases fit TRBD2. Germline trimming cut 0 bases from V and 0 bases from J; bases unmatched to any gene: 11. In germline, CDR1 is LGHNA, CDR2 YSLEER. This CDR3 has 20 residues. CDR3 protein: CASSQDASSGGRTSTDTQYF. CDR3 DNA sequence: TGCGCCAGCAGCCAAGATGCGTCTAGCGGGGGGCGTACGAGCACAGATACGCAGTATTTT.

The rearrangement joins TRBV4-3 to TRBJ1-2, with a tentative D call TRBD1 (5 bases). The V gene's germline CDR1 is LGHNA and CDR2 YSLEER. The CDR3 consists of 16 residues. With 0 bases removed from V and 4 bases from J, the gap between germline ends came to 15 bases. The CDR3 loop is CASSQDRGLSGYGYTF. As DNA, the CDR3 is TGCGCCAGCAGCCAAGACCGGGGACTCTCTGGCTATGGCTACACCTTC.

The V gene is TRBV6-1, the J gene TRBJ1-5; D is uncertain. Trimming removed 3 bases at V and 4 bases at J, with 7 bases between. Germline CDR1 reads MNHNS; CDR2 reads SASEGT. The CDR3 is 13 residues long. As DNA, the CDR3 is TGTGCCAGCAGTGACAGGCCTAATCAGCCCCAGCATTTT. Protein sequence: CASSDRPNQPQHF.

This clone has only one observation. The CDR3 DNA follows: TGTGCCAGCAGCTTAGGGACAGTTCGTTCACCCCTCCACTTT. Translated: CASSLGTVRSPLHF. V gene TRBV7-9 combines with J gene TRBJ1-6; D is possibly TRBD1 (6 bases). Germline V gene data show CDR1 as SEHNR and CDR2 as FQNEAQ (reference sequence). This CDR3 contains 14 residues. Trimming removed 1 base at V and 9 bases at J, with 10 bases between. Full variable domain (rest looked up from reference TRBV7-9 and TRBJ1-6): DTGVSQNPRHKITKRGQNVTFRCDPISEHNRLYWYRQTLGQGPEFLTYFQNEAQLEKSRLLSDRFSAERPKGSFSTLEIQRTEQGDSAMYLCASSLGTVRSPLHFGNGTRLTVT.

This chain links TRBV28 with TRBJ1-5, with 7 bases matching TRBD1. The CDR3 is 14 residues long. The J segment lost 4 bases and the V segment lost 7 bases, leaving 7 bases of the junction unmatched. The germline V gene encodes CDR1 MDHEN and CDR2 SYDVKM. DNA for the CDR3: TGTGCCAGCATCGGGACAGTGCGGAATCAGCCCCAGCATTTT. Encoded protein: CASIGTVRNQPQHF.

The table lists this clone with a few counts. The chain is built from TRBV19 and TRBJ2-3; 7 bases are a match to TRBD1. CDR1 and CDR2 from the germline V gene are LNHDA and SQIVND (reference sequence). This CDR3 has 15 residues. With 5 bases clipped from V and 4 bases from J, the junction kept 9 bases outside the gene matches. The CDR3, as DNA: TGTGCCAGTAGTGACCTTACAGGGGTAGCAGATACGCAGTATTTT. This encodes CASSDLTGVADTQYF.

CDR3 loop: CASSSPGGTGELFF. The CDR3 region has the DNA TGCGCCAGCAGCAGCCCGGGGGGGACCGGGGAGCTGTTTTTT. This chain joins TRBV4-3 and TRBJ2-2; 8 nucleotides match TRBD2. The CDR3 is made up of 14 amino acids. V trimming: 5 bases; J trimming: 5 bases; junction bases outside the gene matches: 4. Germline CDR1 LGHNA, CDR2 YSLEER.

In this sample, this clone turned up a few times. The chain uses TRBV7-7 and TRBJ2-5, with 11 nucleotides matching TRBD1. With 5 bases clipped from V and 4 bases from J, the junction kept 9 bases outside the gene matches. Germline CDR1 SSHAT, CDR2 FNYEAQ (reference sequence). The CDR3 covers 16 residues. CDR3 region: CASSAVPGTGGETQYF. In DNA form, the CDR3 reads TGTGCCAGCAGCGCAGTTCCCGGGACAGGGGGAGAGACCCAGTACTTC. The full variable domain, rest sourced from reference TRBV7-7 and TRBJ2-5, is GAGVSQSPRYKVTKRGQDVTLRCDPISSHATLYWYQQALGQGPEFLTYFNYEAQPDKSGLPSDRFSAERPEGSISTLTIQRTEQRDSAMYRCASSAVPGTGGETQYFGPGTRLLVL.

The chain carries TRBV9 and TRBJ2-2; D gene unclear. V dropped 1 base and J dropped 3 bases, with 4 bases sitting between them. CDR3 length equals 13 residues. Germline V gene data show CDR1 as SGDLS and CDR2 as YYNGEE. This CDR3 is CASSVFDTGELFF. In nucleotides, the CDR3 is TGTGCCAGCAGCGTATTCGACACCGGGGAGCTGTTTTTT.

This clone occurred a few times. The genes are TRBV9 and TRBJ2-2, with D perhaps matching TRBD1 (5 bases). V was pared by 0 bases and J by 4 bases, with 13 bases between. Germline values: CDR1 SGDLS, CDR2 YYNGEE. This CDR3 comprises 16 residues. CDR3 DNA sequence: TGTGCCAGCAGCGTAGCAATGTGGCAGGGCACCGGGGAGCTGTTTTTT. As protein: CASSVAMWQGTGELFF.

This clone showed up just a few times. The chain is built from TRBV27 and TRBJ2-7, with D tentatively TRBD2 (7 bases). V lost 5 bases to trimming and J lost 6 bases, with 23 bases between them. Per germline, CDR1 MNHEY and CDR2 SMNVEV (reference sequence). The CDR3 consists of 16 residues. The chain's CDR3 is CASSLRGGLTAVEQYF. The CDR3, as DNA: TGTGCCAGCAGTCTTAGAGGGGGACTAACAGCTGTCGAGCAGTACTTC.

This chain links TRBV7-2 with TRBJ1-2; D unresolved. The CDR3 contains 14 residues. Germline V gene lookup returns CDR1 SGHTA and CDR2 FQGNSA. The V gene lost 0 bases and the J gene lost 6 bases, with 11 bases spanning the gap. In DNA form, the CDR3 reads TGTGCCAGCAGCTTAGCGTCCCGAGAGGATGGCTACACCTTC. This codes for CASSLASREDGYTF.

This clone occurred a few times. The chain has TRBV27 and TRBJ2-1; D not certain. V was clipped by 4 bases and J by 7 bases, with 8 bases between them. CDR1 MNHEY and CDR2 SMNVEV come from the germline V gene (reference sequence). The length of the CDR3 is 12 residues. CDR3 sequence: CASSYVGNEQFF. The CDR3 coding sequence is TGTGCCAGCAGTTACGTCGGGAATGAGCAGTTCTTC.

The rearrangement uses TRBV25-1 and TRBJ2-7, with 7 bases matching TRBD1. From germline, CDR1 is MGHDK and CDR2 SYGVNS. The CDR3 totals 18 residues. Trimming took 5 bases from V and 3 from J; bases not matched to a gene: 19. CDR3 in amino acids: CASSLGGGYDRVGYEQYF. In nucleotides, the CDR3 is TGTGCCAGCAGTCTCGGTGGGGGTTATGACAGGGTAGGCTACGAGCAGTACTTC.

The chain is built from TRBV7-2 and TRBJ2-1; weak D call: TRBD2 (5 bases). The V gene lost 1 base and the J gene lost 6 bases, with 13 bases spanning the gap. In germline, CDR1 is SGHTA, CDR2 FQGNSA. CDR3 length equals 15 residues. The CDR3 is CASSLDPGYSNEQFF. The DNA of the CDR3 is TGTGCCAGCAGCTTAGATCCGGGATATTCCAATGAGCAGTTCTTC.

This clone has more than one count but fewer than ten. V is TRBV7-2 and J is TRBJ1-5, with 7 bases identical to TRBD1. The germline gives CDR1 SGHTA, CDR2 FQGNSA. The CDR3 is 15 amino acids. Trimming at V came to 5 bases and at J to 6 bases, leaving 10 bases not matched to a gene. The CDR3 here is CASSPNGRGIQPQHF. CDR3 DNA sequence: TGTGCCAGCAGCCCAAATGGCAGGGGGATTCAGCCCCAGCATTTT. The full variable domain, with the rest looked up from reference TRBV7-2 and TRBJ1-5, is GAGVSQSPSNKVTEKGKDVELRCDPISGHTALYWYRQSLGQGLEFLIYFQGNSAPDKSGLPSDRFSAERTGGSVSTLTIQRTQQEDSAVYLCASSPNGRGIQPQHFGDGTRLSIL.

The chain uses TRBV7-2 and TRBJ1-2; tentatively, D is TRBD1 (5 bases). V gave up 4 bases and J gave up 6 bases, with 27 bases separating them. The CDR3 is 18 amino acids. In germline, CDR1 is SGHTA, CDR2 FQGNSA. CDR3 nucleotide sequence: TGTGCCAGCAGCTCGCCGTACCCCGCGGGGGTCAGGAGCAATGGCTACACCTTC. This translates into CASSSPYPAGVRSNGYTF. Complete variable domain (other parts from reference TRBV7-2 and TRBJ1-2): GAGVSQSPSNKVTEKGKDVELRCDPISGHTALYWYRQSLGQGLEFLIYFQGNSAPDKSGLPSDRFSAERTGGSVSTLTIQRTQQEDSAVYLCASSSPYPAGVRSNGYTFGSGTRLTVV.

The chain carries TRBV5-1 and TRBJ2-6, with D uncertain. Germline V lookup: CDR1 SGHRS, CDR2 YFSETQ. The CDR3 runs to 17 residues. The V end lost 0 bases, the J end lost 0 bases, and 10 bases lay between the germline ends. DNA of the CDR3: TGCGCCAGCAGCTTGGTGATTTACGGCTCTGGGGCCAACGTCCTGACTTTC. It encodes CASSLVIYGSGANVLTF.

The chain recombines TRBV5-4 with TRBJ2-3; 8 nucleotides line up with TRBD1. V dropped 4 bases and J dropped 3; count of bases not matched to a gene: 16. Germline V gene data show CDR1 as SGHNT and CDR2 as YYREEE (reference sequence). CDR3 length: 18 amino acids. In nucleotides, the CDR3 is TGTGCCAGCAGCGTCGGGACAGGCCTCTTTCGGGAAACAGATACGCAGTATTTT. Its protein product is CASSVGTGLFRETDTQYF.

The V gene is TRBV9, the J gene TRBJ2-1; 8 bases agree with TRBD2. Germline V gene sequence: CDR1 SGDLS, CDR2 YYNGEE. The CDR3 loop spans 15 amino acids. After removal of 3 bases from V and 4 bases from J, the junction contained 6 bases not matched to a gene. This chain's CDR3 is CASSATSGTYNEQFF. The CDR3 DNA reads TGTGCCAGCAGCGCAACTAGCGGTACTTACAATGAGCAGTTCTTC.

This clone was counted between two and nine times. This chain connects TRBV6-5 to TRBJ1-4; tentatively, D is TRBD1 (5 bases). V shed 0 bases and J shed 7 bases, with 12 bases lying between them. Per germline, CDR1 MNHEY and CDR2 SVGAGI. The CDR3 consists of 15 residues. As DNA, the CDR3 is TGTGCCAGCAGTTACTCGGGCAGGGCCGTTGAAAAACTGTTTTTT. The encoded protein is CASSYSGRAVEKLFF.

This clone was seen only a few times. The chain uses TRBV27 and TRBJ2-7; D possibly corresponds to TRBD2 (5 bases). Germline loops: CDR1 MNHEY, CDR2 SMNVEV (reference sequence). Trimming pared 5 bases from V and 1 base from J, leaving 18 bases between. CDR3 length: 16 amino acids. The CDR3 protein is CASSPLGRATSYEQYF. The CDR3 region has the DNA TGTGCCAGCAGTCCCCTCGGGCGGGCAACTTCCTACGAGCAGTACTTC.

The genes are TRBV2 and TRBJ2-3; 8 positions agree with TRBD2. The CDR3 is made up of 14 amino acids. V trimming: 6 bases; J trimming: 0 bases; junction bases outside the gene matches: 2. Germline CDR1 reads SNHLY; CDR2 reads FYNNEI. CDR3 bases: TGTGCCAGCAGGGCTAGCGGGAGCACAGATACGCAGTATTTT. Protein: CASRASGSTDTQYF. The whole variable domain, remainder taken from reference TRBV2 and TRBJ2-3, is EPEVTQTPSHQVTQMGQEVILRCVPISNHLYFYWYRQILGQKVEFLVSFYNNEISEKSEIFDDQFSVERPDGSNFTLKIRSTKLEDSAMYFCASRASGSTDTQYFGPGTRLTVL.

CDR3 residues: CASGLSGSETQYF. Written as DNA, the CDR3 is TGCGCCAGCGGCCTTTCTGGCTCCGAGACCCAGTACTTC. This chain joins TRBV5-1 and TRBJ2-5; no clear D. CDR1 SGHRS and CDR2 YFSETQ come from the germline V gene. The CDR3 covers 13 residues. V was clipped by 7 bases and J by 5 bases, with 15 bases between them.

This clone was observed a handful of times. This chain uses TRBV6-5 with TRBJ2-7, with D tentatively TRBD1 (5 bases). The germline V gene has CDR1 MNHEY and CDR2 SVGAGI. V was shortened by 4 bases and J by 1 base, with 14 bases between the two germline ends. This CDR3 comprises 15 residues. The DNA for the CDR3 is TGTGCCAGCAGTTCACAAGGGGCCCGGTCCTACGAGCAGTACTTC. Translated: CASSSQGARSYEQYF.

This clone came up a few times. V is TRBV15 and J is TRBJ1-2; tentative D call: TRBD1 (6 bases). Germline V CDR1 and CDR2: LNHNV, YYDKDF (reference sequence). Trimming removed 2 bases at V and 7 bases at J, with 11 bases between. The CDR3 is 13 residues long. CDR3: CATSRPQGSGYTF. The DNA for the CDR3 is TGTGCCACCAGCAGACCTCAGGGGTCTGGCTACACCTTC.

This clone was observed a few times. This chain uses TRBV27 with TRBJ1-1; the match to TRBD1 covers 8 bases. The trim removed 3 bases at V and 4 bases at J, leaving 4 bases unmatched. CDR3 length equals 14 residues. Germline CDR1 MNHEY, CDR2 SMNVEV (reference sequence). CDR3 protein: CASSFHRGGTEAFF. In DNA form, the CDR3 reads TGTGCCAGCAGTTTCCACAGGGGGGGCACTGAAGCTTTCTTT.

This clone has a handful of counts. The rearrangement joins TRBV4-3 to TRBJ2-3, with no clear D. V lost 0 bases and J 1 base, leaving 8 bases between the germline ends. The CDR3 loop spans 15 amino acids. Germline CDR1 LGHNA, CDR2 YSLEER. In nucleotides, the CDR3 is TGCGCCAGCAGCCAAGACAGTGGAGGCACAGATACGCAGTATTTT. Residues: CASSQDSGGTDTQYF.

This clone has just a few counts. V is TRBV9 and J is TRBJ2-5; TRBD1 matches 9 bases. Germline trimming cut 4 bases from V and 2 bases from J; bases unmatched to any gene: 3. Germline V gene data show CDR1 as SGDLS and CDR2 as YYNGEE. The CDR3 is 14 residues long. CDR3 bases: TGTGCCAGCAGCCCCGGACAGGGGCAAGAGACCCAGTACTTC. It is translated as CASSPGQGQETQYF. Using reference TRBV9 and TRBJ2-5 for the parts outside the CDR3, the full variable domain is DSGVTQTPKHLITATGQRVTLRCSPRSGDLSVYWYQQSLDQGLQFLIQYYNGEERAKGNILERFSAQQFPDLHSELNLSSLELGDSALYFCASSPGQGQETQYFGPGTRLLVL.